The 15 T cell receptor beta chains reported below all come from one sample, sequenced in a study of T cell responses to AZD1222 COVID-19 vaccine. Using immunoSEQ multiplex PCR, the repertoire was profiled, and TCRdb retains in-frame clones only, with some absent. The data contain 140,000 to 150,000 clones, around 93% of them singletons. Sequencing used peripheral blood, obtained on day 0 of AZD1222 vaccination. These receptors came from an adult in good health.

The gene calls are TRBV5-1 and TRBJ2-1; the D is unclear. The CDR3 covers 12 residues. Trimming removed 9 bases at V and 5 bases at J, with 12 bases between. Germline values: CDR1 SGHRS, CDR2 YFSETQ. The CDR3 spells CATAETDNEQFF. CDR3 nucleotide sequence: TGCGCCACTGCAGAAACGGACAATGAGCAGTTCTTC. The complete variable domain, with remaining parts taken from reference TRBV5-1 and TRBJ2-1, reads KAGVTQTPRYLIKTRGQQVTLSCSPISGHRSVSWYQQTPGQGLQFLFEYFSETQRNKGNFPGRFSGRQFSNSRSEMNVSTLELGDSALYLCATAETDNEQFFGPGTRLTVL.

J is TRBJ1-5 and V is TRBV6-6; D is unresolved. V was trimmed by 0 bases and J by 5 bases, leaving 2 bases between them. The CDR3 loop spans 12 amino acids. CDR1 is MNHNY and CDR2 is SVGAGI in the germline V gene (reference sequence). The CDR3 spells CASSYSDQPQHF. In DNA form, the CDR3 reads TGTGCCAGCAGTTACTCCGATCAGCCCCAGCATTTT.

This sequence joins TRBV5-1 and TRBJ1-1; D not resolved. Trimming removed 2 bases at V and 4 bases at J, with 6 bases between. The CDR3 contains 12 residues. Germline V gene sequence: CDR1 SGHRS, CDR2 YFSETQ. The CDR3 coding sequence is TGCGCCAGCAGCTTATCCCCCACTGAAGCTTTCTTT. It yields the protein CASSLSPTEAFF.

This chain joins TRBV19 and TRBJ1-2; D unresolved. The CDR3 totals 13 residues. CDR1 is LNHDA, CDR2 SQIVND, per germline (reference sequence). The V end lost 3 bases, the J end lost 5 bases, and 10 bases lay between the germline ends. CDR3 nucleotides: TGTGCCAGTAGTATTCGGTCCGAATATGGCTACACCTTC. Its protein product is CASSIRSEYGYTF.

The chain employs TRBV5-6 and TRBJ1-2, with 9 bases matching TRBD1. V trimming: 4 bases; J trimming: 5 bases; junction bases outside the gene matches: 3. The length of the CDR3 is 13 residues. CDR1 and CDR2 (germline): SGHDT, YYEEEE. The CDR3 DNA reads as TGTGCCAGCAGCCCGGACAGGGGTTATGGCTACACCTTC. Translated: CASSPDRGYGYTF. Variable domain in full (rest from reference TRBV5-6 and TRBJ1-2): DAGVTQSPTHLIKTRGQQVTLRCSPKSGHDTVSWYQQALGQGPQFIFQYYEEEERQRGNFPDRFSGHQFPNYSSELNVNALLLGDSALYLCASSPDRGYGYTFGSGTRLTVV.

The chain joins TRBV27 to TRBJ1-5, with D maybe TRBD1 (5 bases). The CDR3 has 18 amino acids. V lost 4 bases to trimming and J lost 1 base, with 20 bases between them. The germline V gene has CDR1 MNHEY and CDR2 SMNVEV (reference sequence). CDR3 loop: CASSSRYLGLQSNQPQHF. DNA of the CDR3: TGTGCCAGCAGTTCCCGATATCTGGGACTTCAGAGCAATCAGCCCCAGCATTTT.

This chain uses TRBV2 with TRBJ1-4; 7 bases are shared with TRBD1. CDR1 SNHLY and CDR2 FYNNEI come from the germline V gene. The junction had 6 bases not matched to a gene; V was cut back by 6 bases and J by 5 bases. The CDR3 is 14 residues long. Here the CDR3 DNA reads TGTGCCAGCAGATGGGACAGTGCCAATGAAAAACTGTTTTTT. Translation gives CASRWDSANEKLFF.

The chain carries TRBV5-6 and TRBJ1-6; D is uncertain. The length of the CDR3 is 14 residues. CDR1 is SGHDT and CDR2 is YYEEEE in the germline V gene. The germline V and J ends were trimmed by 4 bases and 3 bases, with 8 bases remaining between them. The CDR3 reads CASSNTHYNSPLHF. CDR3 nucleotide sequence: TGTGCCAGCAGCAATACCCACTATAATTCACCCCTCCACTTT.

The V gene is TRBV5-6, the J gene TRBJ1-2; D is possibly TRBD1 (5 bases). Germline V gives CDR1 SGHDT, CDR2 YYEEEE. Between the trimmed V and J ends, which lost 4 bases and 7 bases, there was a span of 11 bases. The CDR3 sequence is 12 residues long. The CDR3 protein is CASSVGGVGYTF. CDR3 in DNA: TGTGCCAGCAGCGTTGGGGGAGTTGGCTACACCTTC.

This chain joins TRBV5-6 and TRBJ1-6; D uncertain. V dropped 3 bases and J dropped 7 bases, with 14 bases sitting between them. Per germline, CDR1 SGHDT and CDR2 YYEEEE. The CDR3 contains 15 residues. The CDR3 spells CASSYLGRPNSPLHF. DNA of the CDR3: TGTGCCAGCAGCTATCTCGGGCGGCCAAATTCACCCCTCCACTTT.

The chain combines TRBV7-2 with TRBJ2-1, with 12 positions matching TRBD2. In germline, CDR1 is SGHTA, CDR2 FQGNSA. The trim removed 5 bases at V and 2 bases at J, leaving 13 bases unmatched. This CDR3 spans 19 amino acids. CDR3: CASSQGASGRGTPYNEQFF. The CDR3 DNA sequence: TGTGCCAGCAGCCAAGGGGCTAGCGGGAGGGGGACGCCCTACAATGAGCAGTTCTTC.

The V call is TRBV12-3 or TRBV12-4, the J call TRBJ2-7; the D gene is possibly TRBD2 (5 bases). V dropped 2 bases and J dropped 6 bases, with 11 bases sitting between them. CDR3 length equals 13 residues. DNA of the CDR3: TGTGCCAGCAGTTTACTGAGGGTGGGCGAGCAGTACTTC. Translated: CASSLLRVGEQYF.

The chain couples TRBV7-3 to TRBJ1-1; tentatively, D is TRBD1 (6 bases). The CDR3 has 15 amino acids. Trimming removed 4 bases from V and 0 bases from J, with 12 bases in between. Germline assignment: CDR1 SGHTA and CDR2 FQGTGA. In DNA form, the CDR3 reads TGTGCCAGCAGCTCAGTACAGGGCATGAACACTGAAGCTTTCTTT. This translates into CASSSVQGMNTEAFF.

The chain is built from TRBV6-4 and TRBJ1-3; 8 positions match TRBD1. The CDR3 length is 14 residues. Trimming cost V 3 bases and J 4 bases; bases outside gene matches: 2. CDR1 MRHNA and CDR2 SNTAGT come from the germline V gene. DNA of the CDR3: TGTGCCAGCAGTGATAGGACAGGGGGAAACACCATATATTTT. It codes for CASSDRTGGNTIYF.

This chain joins TRBV27 and TRBJ1-5; D gene unclear. V was pared by 6 bases and J by 4 bases, with 22 bases between. The germline CDR1 and CDR2 sequences are MNHEY and SMNVEV (reference sequence). The CDR3 loop spans 17 amino acids. CDR3 DNA sequence: TGTGCCAGCAGGCCAGCCTCCCCCGGGCCCCCGAATCAGCCCCAGCATTTT. Encoded protein: CASRPASPGPPNQPQHF.